These T cell receptor beta chains were read from a single sample in a study of metastatic and nonmetastatic thyroid tumors. TCRdb recomputed clones from the PCR reads via MiXCR. The table lists some 64,000 clones, roughly 4% of them singletons. Sequenced material: blood. These TCRs come from a female donor with papillary thyroid cancer or a benign thyroid nodule (not recorded which). Some clones in this sample may be carry-over from other donors' samples. The CDR3 runs from the conserved cysteine through the conserved F or W. A D gene is named only where the DNA matches it firmly. Expanded clones get a size class; other rows say once, few or many, or leave the size out.

clone_size	cdr3_length	d_call	v_call	j_call	cdr3_aa	cdr3_nt
many	14	.	TRBV7-8	TRBJ2-1	CASSPVAGWNEQFF	TGTGCCAGCAGCCCCGTCGCGGGGTGGAATGAGCAGTTCTTC
few	12	.	TRBV20-1	TRBJ1-2	CSARGQPNGYTF	TGCAGTGCTAGAGGACAGCCCAATGGCTACACCTTC
many	12	.	TRBV7-9	TRBJ2-3	CASSFVTDTQYF	TGTGCCAGCAGCTTCGTAACAGATACGCAGTATTTT
many	14	TRBD2	TRBV20-1	TRBJ2-1	CSARGASGSYEQFF	TGCAGTGCTAGGGGAGCTAGCGGGAGCTATGAGCAGTTCTTC
.	14	TRBD1	TRBV3-1	TRBJ1-1	CASRAGGKNTEAFF	TGTGCCAGCAGGGCAGGGGGGAAGAACACTGAAGCTTTCTTT
many	17	TRBD1	TRBV30	TRBJ1-1	CAWSVVWTGGWNTEAFF	TGTGCCTGGAGTGTGGTGTGGACAGGGGGCTGGAACACTGAAGCTTTCTTT
few	14	TRBD1	TRBV19	TRBJ2-3	CASTYGQGADTQYF	TGTGCCAGTACCTATGGACAGGGTGCGGATACGCAGTATTTT
many	14	.	TRBV12-3/TRBV12-4	TRBJ1-5	CASTPTGGNQPQHF	TGTGCCAGCACCCCCACCGGGGGCAATCAGCCCCAGCATTTT
few	15	.	TRBV19	TRBJ1-5	CASILGGTGNQPQHF	TGTGCCAGTATTTTAGGGGGGACCGGCAATCAGCCCCAGCATTTT
many	17	TRBD2	TRBV20-1	TRBJ2-7	CSARPPTSGLRKYEQYF	TGCAGTGCTAGACCTCCGACTAGCGGGCTCCGTAAATACGAGCAGTACTTC
few	14	.	TRBV11-2	TRBJ2-3	CASSPFSMADTQYF	TGTGCCAGCAGCCCCTTCTCTATGGCAGATACGCAGTATTTT
.	15	.	TRBV6-2/TRBV6-3	TRBJ2-2	CASSAGRGRGGELFF	TGCGCCAGCAGTGCGGGTAGGGGGCGGGGCGGGGAGCTGTTTTTT
many	14	.	TRBV20-1	TRBJ2-1	CSAFSESSYNEQFF	TGCAGTGCTTTTAGCGAAAGCTCCTACAATGAGCAGTTCTTC
many	14	.	TRBV29-1	TRBJ2-7	CSVYTGTSSYEQYF	TGCAGCGTATACACCGGGACATCCTCCTACGAGCAGTACTTC
many	12	.	TRBV24-1	TRBJ1-2	CATSAQGDGYTF	TGTGCCACCAGTGCCCAGGGAGATGGCTACACCTTC
many	15	.	TRBV30	TRBJ1-5	CAWSEGDHSNQPQHF	TGTGCCTGGAGCGAGGGAGATCATAGCAATCAGCCCCAGCATTTT
.	16	TRBD2	TRBV7-8	TRBJ2-4	CASSSLADLAKNIQYF	TGTGCCAGCAGCTCACTAGCGGATCTAGCCAAAAACATTCAGTACTTC
many	13	.	TRBV6-1	TRBJ2-7	CASSLVDRGEQYF	TGTGCCAGCAGCCTCGTCGACCGGGGCGAGCAGTACTTC
many	15	.	TRBV12-3/TRBV12-4	TRBJ2-5	CASSLVRGLGETQYF	TGTGCCAGCAGTTTAGTTAGGGGCCTCGGGGAGACCCAGTACTTC
many	15	TRBD2	TRBV20-1	TRBJ2-1	CSASWRETIRNEQFF	TGCAGTGCTAGTTGGCGGGAGACGATTCGAAATGAGCAGTTCTTC
many	14	.	TRBV5-1	TRBJ2-7	CASSFDSIPYEQYF	TGCGCCAGCAGTTTTGACAGTATACCCTACGAGCAGTACTTC
many	14	.	TRBV7-2	TRBJ1-5	CASSHGYSNQPQHF	TGTGCCAGCAGCCACGGGTATAGCAATCAGCCCCAGCATTTT
many	13	.	TRBV7-2	TRBJ1-1	CASSLYQNTEAFF	TGTGCCAGCAGCCTATACCAAAACACTGAAGCTTTCTTT
.	14	.	TRBV12-3/TRBV12-4	TRBJ1-2	CASNLGERIAGYTF	TGTGCCAGCAATTTAGGGGAACGAATCGCTGGATACACCTTC
few	15	.	TRBV5-5	TRBJ2-3	CASSLIGVRTDTQYF	TGTGCCAGCAGCTTGATAGGGGTAAGGACAGATACGCAGTATTTT
few	15	TRBD1	TRBV27	TRBJ2-7	CASSLLGQGTYEQYF	TGTGCCAGCAGTTTATTAGGACAGGGGACCTACGAGCAGTACTTC
few	13	.	TRBV6-9	TRBJ1-2	CASSSHSGYGYTF	TGTGCCAGCAGTTCCCACAGTGGTTACGGCTACACCTTC
many	14	.	TRBV29-1	TRBJ2-2	CSVDGGAGTGELFF	TGCAGCGTTGATGGCGGGGCGGGAACCGGGGAGCTGTTTTTT
many	16	TRBD1	TRBV11-3	TRBJ2-5	CASRSGTGGYQETQYF	TGTGCCAGCAGGTCCGGGACAGGGGGGTACCAAGAGACCCAGTACTTC
.	15	.	TRBV6-2/TRBV6-3	TRBJ2-1	CASSYWGTSTGEQFF	TGTGCCAGCAGTTACTGGGGCACCTCTACTGGCGAGCAGTTCTTC
many	16	TRBD1	TRBV20-1	TRBJ2-3	CSARGRDRGLPDTQYF	TGCAGTGCTAGAGGCCGGGACAGGGGACTACCAGATACGCAGTATTTT
many	15	.	TRBV7-6	TRBJ2-1	CASSQTPGAYNEQFF	TGTGCCAGCAGCCAAACCCCCGGGGCCTACAATGAGCAGTTCTTC
few	14	.	TRBV6-1	TRBJ2-7	CASSGAAPSYEQYF	TGTGCCAGCAGTGGGGCAGCACCGTCCTACGAGCAGTACTTC
many	15	TRBD1	TRBV19	TRBJ1-4	CASRPWDRGAEKLFF	TGTGCCAGTAGACCCTGGGACAGAGGGGCTGAAAAACTGTTTTTT
many	14	.	TRBV12-3/TRBV12-4	TRBJ1-5	CASTFWGARQPQHF	TGTGCCAGCACCTTCTGGGGGGCACGGCAGCCCCAGCATTTT
many	10	.	TRBV24-1	TRBJ1-1	CATRGTEAFF	TGTGCCACCCGTGGCACTGAAGCTTTCTTT